This passage covers 10 T cell receptor beta chains from one sample sequenced in a study of T cell responses to AZD1222 COVID-19 vaccine. Profiled with immunoSEQ multiplex PCR; TCRdb holds only in-frame clones, not every one. This table holds approximately 110,000 clones, about 90% found once. This material consisted of peripheral blood, taken on day 0 of AZD1222 vaccination. These receptor sequences come from an adult in good health.

In its sample, this clone was seen once. The rearrangement joins TRBV2 to TRBJ1-6; the match to TRBD1 covers 9 bases. The CDR3 runs 15 residues. The germline CDR1 and CDR2 sequences are SNHLY and FYNNEI. J was trimmed by 7 bases and V by 6 bases; bases with no gene match: 7. CDR3 sequence (DNA): TGTGCCAGCAGGAGGGGACAGGGATCGAATTCACCCCTCCACTTT. Translated: CASRRGQGSNSPLHF.

CDR3 loop: CASSNRDRGSGELFF. CDR3 coding DNA: TGTGCCAGCAGCAACCGGGACAGGGGTTCCGGGGAGCTGTTTTTT. The chain combines TRBV3-1 (or the pseudogene TRBV3-2) with TRBJ2-2; TRBD1 aligns across 10 bases. This CDR3 region has 15 residues. After removal of 5 bases from V and 6 bases from J, the junction contained 6 bases not matched to a gene. CDR1 LGHDT and CDR2 YNNKEL come from the germline V gene (reference sequence).

In this sample, this clone turned up once. The genes are TRBV18 and TRBJ2-5; D uncertain. The V gene lost 6 bases and the J gene lost 0 bases, with 14 bases spanning the gap. Germline V gives CDR1 KGHSH, CDR2 LQKENI. The CDR3 length is 15 residues. This chain's CDR3 is CASSPSGGYQETQYF. CDR3 sequence (DNA): TGTGCCAGCTCCCCAAGTGGTGGGTACCAAGAGACCCAGTACTTC.

The chain recombines TRBV7-2 with TRBJ2-5, with TRBD2 matching 7 bases. Germline lookup yields CDR1 SGHTA and CDR2 FQGNSA. The J segment lost 5 bases and the V segment lost 1 base, leaving 7 bases of the junction unmatched. The CDR3 runs to 15 residues. CDR3 nucleotide sequence: TGTGCCAGCAGCTTAGTGGGGGGAGGGGCGGAGACCCAGTACTTC. It codes for CASSLVGGGAETQYF.

The J gene is TRBJ2-7, the V gene TRBV27; 8 bases map to TRBD2. The J segment lost 5 bases and the V segment lost 5 bases, leaving 5 bases of the junction unmatched. This CDR3 contains 13 residues. CDR1 is MNHEY and CDR2 is SMNVEV in the germline V gene (reference sequence). The CDR3 nucleotides are TGTGCCAGCAGTGGACTAGCCCGGGACGAGCAGTACTTC. This codes for CASSGLARDEQYF.

V gene TRBV10-1 combines with J gene TRBJ1-2; D is undetermined. V dropped 7 bases and J dropped 7 bases, with 13 bases sitting between them. Germline V lookup: CDR1 WNHNN, CDR2 SYGVQD (reference sequence). The CDR3 length is 12 residues. Here the CDR3 DNA reads TGCGCCAGCACCGACGGCGTGAGTGGCTACACCTTC. It is translated as CASTDGVSGYTF.

The chain employs TRBV24-1 and TRBJ2-5, with 10 bases matching TRBD2. CDR3 size: 15 residues. CDR1 is KGHDR and CDR2 is SFDVKD in the germline V gene. The ends lost 5 bases at V and 5 bases at J; junction bases unmatched: 7. For the CDR3, the DNA is TGTGCCACCAGTGGGGTAGCGGGGGGTAGGGAGACCCAGTACTTC. As protein: CATSGVAGGRETQYF.

This clone appeared a single time. The genes are TRBV5-4 and TRBJ2-3, with 10 bases identical to TRBD2. V gave up 4 bases and J gave up 3 bases; unmatched junction bases: 5. Per germline, CDR1 SGHNT and CDR2 YYREEE (reference sequence). The CDR3 length is 15 residues. CDR3 in amino acids: CASSPETSGTDTQYF. The DNA for the CDR3 is TGTGCCAGCAGCCCGGAGACTAGCGGGACAGATACGCAGTATTTT.

This chain uses TRBV7-9 with TRBJ2-1; 9 bases align to TRBD2. With 1 base clipped from V and 9 bases from J, the junction kept 7 bases outside the gene matches. Germline CDR1 reads SEHNR; CDR2 reads FQNEAQ (reference sequence). This CDR3 has 15 residues. CDR3 protein: CASSLGLGAGGEQFF. The CDR3 coding sequence is TGTGCCAGCAGCTTAGGTCTTGGAGCGGGGGGTGAGCAGTTCTTC.

V is TRBV6-2 or TRBV6-3 and J is TRBJ2-7; D unresolved. This CDR3 is built from 15 residues. Germline CDR1 is MNHEY and CDR2 is SVGEGT. V gave up 2 bases and J gave up 2 bases, with 13 bases separating them. CDR3 nucleotides: TGTGCCAGCAGTTACACCCGGACGATCCCCTACGAGCAGTACTTC. This codes for CASSYTRTIPYEQYF.